Listed here are 20 T cell receptor beta chains from one sample, sequenced in a study of low-dose radiotherapy and immunotherapy resistance in tumors. First-strand cDNA used TRAV- and TRBV-specific primers, covering alpha and beta chains. It was with a constant-region primer and a V-primer adapter that TCRs were amplified over 20 PCR cycles. From the reads, TCRdb called clonotypes with MiXCR, one entry per CDR3 protein. The sample comprises under 8,500 distinct CDR3 sequences, roughly 58% of which are singletons, and over 9.5% rests with the top ten. Every receptor here comes from a human donor with advanced metastatic prostate, ovarian, gallbladder or colorectal cancer (not recorded which). This table probably holds off-target reads from a library built for another chain.

DNA of the CDR3: TGTGCCAGCAGCCTGGGACAGGGTAATTCACCCCTCCACTTT. Translation gives CASSLGQGNSPLHF. The J gene is TRBJ1-6, the V gene TRBV14; 9 nucleotides line up with TRBD1. The length of the CDR3 is 14 residues. Looked up from germline, CDR1 is SGHDN and CDR2 is FVKESK. J lost 6 bases, V lost 4 bases, and 1 base had no gene match.

The rearrangement uses TRBV6-5 and TRBJ1-4; D unclear. The germline gives CDR1 MNHEY, CDR2 SVGAGI. This CDR3 has 14 amino acids. Trimming took 6 bases from V and 8 from J, leaving 16 bases between them. The CDR3: CASRPLLGREKLFF. CDR3 sequence (DNA): TGTGCCAGCAGACCACTCCTAGGACGGGAAAAACTGTTTTTT.

This clonotype was detected only a few times. CDR3 residues: CASSQGRLTYEQYF. The CDR3 DNA reads TGTGCCAGCAGCCAAGGGAGACTTACCTACGAGCAGTACTTC. The chain is built from TRBV14 and TRBJ2-7; unclear D gene. The CDR3 loop spans 14 amino acids. Germline V CDR1 and CDR2: SGHDN, FVKESK. V shed 1 base and J shed 2 bases, with 9 bases lying between them.

The J gene is TRBJ2-1, the V gene TRBV19; 9 bases line up with TRBD2. The CDR3 is 17 amino acids. CDR1 LNHDA and CDR2 SQIVND come from the germline V gene (reference sequence). V shed 7 bases, J shed 0 bases, and the junction held 10 bases outside the gene matches. The CDR3 DNA reads TGTGCCAGTAAACTTAGCGGGGGCCCTGCCTCCTACAATGAGCAGTTCTTC. This codes for CASKLSGGPASYNEQFF.

The genes are TRBV20-1 and TRBJ2-5; D is perhaps TRBD1 (6 bases). The ends were cut back, 4 bases at V and 2 bases at J, with 11 bases in the middle. The CDR3 consists of 13 residues. CDR1 is DFQATT and CDR2 is SNEGSKA in the germline V gene (reference sequence). The CDR3 reads CSATLGGQETQYF. The CDR3 DNA is TGCAGTGCTACCTTAGGGGGACAAGAGACCCAGTACTTC.

The V call is TRBV20-1, the J call TRBJ1-5, with a weak D call TRBD1 (5 bases). The CDR3 spans 13 residues. Germline loops: CDR1 DFQATT, CDR2 SNEGSKA (reference sequence). The V gene lost 2 bases and the J gene lost 4 bases, with 9 bases spanning the gap. The CDR3 coding sequence is TGCAGTGCTAGACCGACAGAGAATCAGCCCCAGCATTTT. Translated: CSARPTENQPQHF.

The chain couples TRBV12-3 or TRBV12-4 to TRBJ1-2; perhaps TRBD1 as D (6 bases). V was clipped by 7 bases and J by 1 base, with 13 bases between them. This CDR3 contains 14 residues. The CDR3 here is CASIAQGINYGYTF. The CDR3 coding sequence is TGTGCCAGCATCGCACAGGGAATTAACTATGGCTACACCTTC.

The CDR3 DNA reads TGCAGCGCCAACGACAGGGCGAACACTGAAGCTTTCTTT. It translates to CSANDRANTEAFF. The chain has TRBV29-1 and TRBJ1-1; 7 nucleotides agree with TRBD1. Trimming at V came to 7 bases and at J to 1 base, leaving 6 bases not matched to a gene. CDR3 length: 13 residues. Germline CDR1 reads SQVTM; CDR2 reads ANQGSEA.

The J gene is TRBJ2-7, the V gene TRBV24-1; D possibly matches TRBD1 or TRBD2 (5 bases each). Germline CDR1 and CDR2: KGHDR and SFDVKD. The CDR3 totals 14 residues. The V and J ends lost 5 bases and 3 bases respectively, with 13 bases between them. The CDR3 DNA reads TGTGCCACCAGTGGCTCCGGGACGGTCTACGAGCAGTACTTC. This sequence encodes CATSGSGTVYEQYF.

The genes are TRBV7-3 and TRBJ2-2; D possibly corresponds to TRBD1 (7 bases). The CDR3 is 15 residues long. Trimming removed 1 base at V and 5 bases at J, with 11 bases between. Germline lookup yields CDR1 SGHTA and CDR2 FQGTGA. CDR3 sequence reads: CASSLSGTVTGELFF. In nucleotides, the CDR3 is TGTGCCAGCAGCTTAAGCGGGACAGTGACCGGGGAGCTGTTTTTT.

This clonotype has just a few counts. This sequence joins TRBV5-4 and TRBJ2-1, with 11 bases aligning to TRBD2. In germline, CDR1 is SGHNT, CDR2 YYREEE (reference sequence). Trimming cost V 2 bases and J 9 bases; bases outside gene matches: 10. The CDR3 spans 16 residues. The CDR3 coding sequence is TGTGCCAGCAGCTTCGACCTAGCGGGAGGCAGGAGTGAGCAGTTCTTC. This encodes CASSFDLAGGRSEQFF.

This clonotype has a handful of counts. The chain is built from TRBV5-1 and TRBJ1-2, with TRBD1 identical over 9 bases. The CDR3 consists of 14 residues. Germline CDR1 reads SGHRS; CDR2 reads YFSETQ. J was trimmed by 5 bases and V by 0 bases; bases with no gene match: 2. DNA of the CDR3: TGCGCCAGCAGCTTGGGGGACAGGGCGTATGGCTACACCTTC. It is translated as CASSLGDRAYGYTF.

V is TRBV6-8 and J is TRBJ1-4, with unresolved D. The V gene's germline CDR1 is MNHGY and CDR2 SAAAGT. The CDR3 spans 14 residues. V was trimmed by 5 bases and J by 5 bases, leaving 12 bases between them. The CDR3: CASSPLSNNEKLFF. The CDR3 coding sequence is TGTGCCAGCAGTCCGCTCAGTAACAATGAAAAACTGTTTTTT.

The chain combines TRBV3-1 with TRBJ1-3; D gene uncertain. Germline loops: CDR1 LGHDT, CDR2 YNNKEL (reference sequence). The CDR3 is 15 amino acids. Trimming took off 0 bases at V and 0 bases at J, with 6 bases between the two ends. CDR3 region: CASSQEGISGNTIYF. The CDR3 region has the DNA TGTGCCAGCAGCCAAGAAGGGATCTCTGGAAACACCATATATTTT.

This clonotype was observed a handful of times. The chain couples TRBV5-6 to TRBJ2-7; D is unclear. This CDR3 contains 16 residues. Deletions cut 3 bases from V and 0 bases from J, with 16 bases between. Germline V gene data show CDR1 as SGHDT and CDR2 as YYEEEE. The DNA for the CDR3 is TGTGCCAGCAGCTCGTACCAAGACTGGTCCTCCTACGAGCAGTACTTC. It is translated as CASSSYQDWSSYEQYF.

This clonotype appeared a few times. The genes are TRBV6-6 and TRBJ2-5; 7 bases agree with TRBD2. The CDR3 has 16 amino acids. V lost 4 bases and J lost 1; bases outside the gene matches: 9. Germline V gives CDR1 MNHNY, CDR2 SVGAGI (reference sequence). The CDR3 loop reads CASSSHGGMGQETQYF. Here the CDR3 DNA reads TGTGCCAGCAGTTCCCACGGGGGGATGGGCCAAGAGACCCAGTACTTC.

V gene TRBV5-1 combines with J gene TRBJ2-7, with D hard to call. The CDR3 runs 14 residues. The germline gives CDR1 SGHRS, CDR2 YFSETQ. V was clipped by 3 bases and J by 6 bases, with 16 bases between them. In DNA, the CDR3 is TGCGCCAGCAGCTCCAGGACGGCCAGCGCCGAGCAGTACTTC. It translates to CASSSRTASAEQYF.

The chain links TRBV5-1 to TRBJ2-3; D possibly matches TRBD1 or TRBD2 (5 bases each). CDR3 length: 15 amino acids. The V end lost 3 bases, the J end lost 3 bases, and 14 bases lay between the germline ends. In germline, CDR1 is SGHRS, CDR2 YFSETQ. CDR3 amino acids: CASSSTSGPTDTQYF. The CDR3 DNA follows: TGCGCCAGCAGCTCGACCTCGGGGCCGACAGATACGCAGTATTTT.

With regard to this clonotype: An end of the junction differs from the germline gene, which may be a read error. V gene TRBV7-7 combines with J gene TRBJ2-3; D not resolved. This CDR3 spans 14 amino acids. Germline CDR1 SSHAT, CDR2 FNYEAQ (reference sequence). The CDR3 sequence is CASSSLGSTDTQYF. The CDR3, as DNA: TGTGCTAGCAGCTCCTTGGGCAGCACAGATACGCAGTATTTT.

This clonotype was seen only once. The chain joins TRBV12-3 or TRBV12-4 to TRBJ1-1; D remains unclear. V was shortened by 6 bases and J by 5 bases, with 16 bases between the two germline ends. The CDR3 extends over 14 amino acids. Here the CDR3 DNA reads TGTGCCAGCAGGCGGGCTCTATCTGGGACTGAAGCTTTCTTT. Its translation is CASRRALSGTEAFF.